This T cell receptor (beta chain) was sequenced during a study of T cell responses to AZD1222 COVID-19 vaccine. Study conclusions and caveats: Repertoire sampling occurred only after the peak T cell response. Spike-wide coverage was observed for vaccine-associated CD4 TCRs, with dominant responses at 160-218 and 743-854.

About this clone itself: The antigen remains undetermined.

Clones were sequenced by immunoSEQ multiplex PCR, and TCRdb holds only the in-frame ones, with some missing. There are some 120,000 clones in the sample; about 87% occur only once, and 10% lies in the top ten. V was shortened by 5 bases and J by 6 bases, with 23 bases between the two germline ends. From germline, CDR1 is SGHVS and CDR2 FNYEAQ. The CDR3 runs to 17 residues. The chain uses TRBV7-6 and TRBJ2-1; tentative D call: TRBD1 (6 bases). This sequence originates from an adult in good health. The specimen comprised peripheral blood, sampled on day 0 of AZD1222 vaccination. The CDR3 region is CASSSNDGGGWGNEQFF. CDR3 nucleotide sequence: TGTGCCAGCAGCAGCAACGACGGTGGGGGCTGGGGCAATGAGCAGTTCTTC. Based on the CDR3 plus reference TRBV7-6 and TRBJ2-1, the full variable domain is GAGVSQSPRYKVTKRGQDVALRCDPISGHVSLYWYRQALGQGPEFLTYFNYEAQQDKSGLPNDRFSAERPEGSISTLTIQRTEQRDSAMYRCASSSNDGGGWGNEQFFGPGTRLTVL.